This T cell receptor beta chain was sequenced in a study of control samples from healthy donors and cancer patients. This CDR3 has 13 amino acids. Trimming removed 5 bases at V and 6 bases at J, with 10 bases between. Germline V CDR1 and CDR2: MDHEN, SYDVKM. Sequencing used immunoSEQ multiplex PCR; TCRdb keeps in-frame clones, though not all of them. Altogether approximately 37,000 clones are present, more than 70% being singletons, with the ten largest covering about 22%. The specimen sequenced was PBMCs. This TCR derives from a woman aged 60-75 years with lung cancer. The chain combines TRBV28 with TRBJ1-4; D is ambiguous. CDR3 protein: CASSPGRDEKLFF. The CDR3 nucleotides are TGTGCCAGCAGTCCAGGAAGGGATGAAAAACTGTTTTTT. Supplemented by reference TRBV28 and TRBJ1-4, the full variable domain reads DVKVTQSSRYLVKRTGEKVFLECVQDMDHENMFWYRQDPGLGLRLIYFSYDVKMKEKGDIPEGYSVSREKKERFSLILESASTNQTSMYLCASSPGRDEKLFFGSGTQLSVL.